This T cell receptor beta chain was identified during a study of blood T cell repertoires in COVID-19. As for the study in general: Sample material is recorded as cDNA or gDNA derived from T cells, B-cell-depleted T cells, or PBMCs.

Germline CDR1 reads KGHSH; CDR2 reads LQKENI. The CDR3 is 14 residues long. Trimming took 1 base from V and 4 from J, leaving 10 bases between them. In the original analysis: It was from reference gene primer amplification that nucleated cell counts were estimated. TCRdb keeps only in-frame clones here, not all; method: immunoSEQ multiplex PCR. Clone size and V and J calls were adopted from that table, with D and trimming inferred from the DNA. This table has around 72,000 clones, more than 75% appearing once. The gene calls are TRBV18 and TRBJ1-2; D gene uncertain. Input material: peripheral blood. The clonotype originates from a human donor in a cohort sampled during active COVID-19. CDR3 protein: CASSPQRTSYGYTF. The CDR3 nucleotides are TGTGCCAGCTCACCACAGCGGACTTCCTATGGCTACACCTTC.